A single sample is the source of the 23 T cell receptor beta chains below, sequenced in a study of blood T cell repertoires in COVID-19. Method: immunoSEQ multiplex PCR; TCRdb's copy keeps in-frame clones and lacks some. In the table there are some 190,000 clones, around 85% of which are singletons. Sequences were obtained from peripheral blood. Source of these receptors: a woman aged 55-70 years with acute or convalescent COVID-19.

CDR3 nucleotides: TGTGCCAGCAGCTTGGCCGGTGGAGGAAACACTGAAGCTTTCTTT. Translated, it gives CASSLAGGGNTEAFF. The rearrangement joins TRBV5-6 to TRBJ1-1, with D unresolved. Trimming removed 0 bases from V and 2 bases from J, with 11 bases in between. CDR3 length: 15 amino acids. Germline loops: CDR1 SGHDT, CDR2 YYEEEE.

The gene calls are TRBV4-1 and TRBJ1-4, with 9 bases fitting TRBD1. J was trimmed by 6 bases and V by 1 base; bases with no gene match: 6. The CDR3 covers 16 residues. The germline V gene has CDR1 MGHRA and CDR2 YSYEKL. CDR3 DNA sequence: TGCGCCAGCAGCCAAGTTGTGGGACAGGGAGATGAAAAACTGTTTTTT. This encodes CASSQVVGQGDEKLFF.

In its sample, this clone was seen once. This sequence joins TRBV29-1 and TRBJ2-5, with 14 bases identical to TRBD2. Germline assignment: CDR1 SQVTM and CDR2 ANQGSEA. The CDR3 length is 14 residues. Written as DNA, the CDR3 is TGCAACCAACGACTAGCGGGAGGGTTGGAGACCCAGTACTTC. Encoded protein: CNQRLAGGLETQYF.

This clone was observed once. The chain joins TRBV6-6 to TRBJ2-4, with D possibly TRBD1 on 7 matching bases. Trimming pared 5 bases from V and 1 base from J, leaving 18 bases between. Looked up from germline, CDR1 is MNHNY and CDR2 is SVGAGI (reference sequence). The length of the CDR3 is 17 residues. The CDR3 nucleotides are TGTGCCAGCAGTCCCTTGCGGAGGGGGCTTGCCAAAAACATTCAGTACTTC. As protein: CASSPLRRGLAKNIQYF.

This chain connects TRBV6-5 to TRBJ1-5; D unresolved. Trimming removed 5 bases at V and 0 bases at J, with 11 bases between. Germline CDR1 MNHEY, CDR2 SVGAGI. The CDR3 is 15 amino acids. The CDR3 coding sequence is TGTGCCAGCAGTCAGAGGACTGGTAGCAATCAGCCCCAGCATTTT. Translation gives CASSQRTGSNQPQHF.

The chain carries TRBV10-3 and TRBJ1-2; 7 bases line up with TRBD1. Germline V gives CDR1 ENHRY, CDR2 SYGVKD. The ends lost 10 bases at V and 7 bases at J; junction bases unmatched: 15. The CDR3 spans 14 residues. The CDR3 sequence: CATHSDRASGGYTF. In nucleotides, the CDR3 is TGTGCCACCCACTCAGACAGGGCGTCGGGTGGCTACACCTTC.

A note on this clone: Compared with germline, one end of the junction differs, possibly owing to a read error. The gene calls are TRBV7-7 and TRBJ2-2; D call uncertain. The CDR3 runs to 12 residues. In germline, CDR1 is SSHAT, CDR2 FNYEAQ (reference sequence). DNA of the CDR3: TGTGCTAGCAGCTCAAATCCCGGGGAGCTGTTTTTT. It is translated as CASSSNPGELFF. The full variable domain, its missing parts supplied by reference TRBV7-7 and TRBJ2-2, is GAGVSQSPRYKVTKRGQDVTLRCDPISSHATLYWYQQALGQGPEFLTYFNYEAQPDKSGLPSDRFSAERPEGSISTLTIQRTEQRDSAMYRCASSSNPGELFFGEGSRLTVL.

The CDR3 spells CASSLAAAGGLNEQFF. CDR3 nucleotides: TGTGCCAGCAGCTTAGCGGCCGCGGGAGGCCTCAATGAGCAGTTCTTC. The chain couples TRBV7-2 to TRBJ2-1, with 8 nucleotides matching TRBD2. Trimming removed 0 bases from V and 6 bases from J; junction bases left unmatched: 7. The germline CDR1 and CDR2 sequences are SGHTA and FQGNSA. This CDR3 contains 16 residues.

This chain joins TRBV5-1 and TRBJ2-1, with 8 bases lining up with TRBD1. The junction had 7 bases not matched to a gene; V was cut back by 6 bases and J by 5 bases. CDR1 is SGHRS, CDR2 YFSETQ, per germline. The CDR3 length is 14 residues. CDR3 amino acids: CASNRDRNDNEQFF. As DNA, the CDR3 is TGCGCCAGCAACCGGGACAGGAACGACAATGAGCAGTTCTTC.

The V gene is TRBV11-2, the J gene TRBJ2-3; 14 bases are shared with TRBD2. The V segment lost 5 bases and the J segment 8 bases; nucleotides outside the gene matches: 9. The CDR3 totals 16 residues. The germline V gene encodes CDR1 SGHAT and CDR2 FQNNGV. The CDR3 sequence: CASSPGLAGDRTTQYF. As DNA, the CDR3 is TGTGCCAGCAGCCCGGGACTAGCGGGAGACCGGACTACGCAGTATTTT.

V usage is TRBV28 and J usage is TRBJ1-1; 10 bases fit TRBD1. Germline trimming cut 6 bases from V and 5 bases from J; bases unmatched to any gene: 12. This CDR3 spans 16 amino acids. The germline V gene has CDR1 MDHEN and CDR2 SYDVKM. For the CDR3, the DNA is TGTGCCAGCAGACCCCACCCGGGACAGGGGTGGACTGAAGCTTTCTTT. Amino acids: CASRPHPGQGWTEAFF. Drawing the rest from reference TRBV28 and TRBJ1-1, the complete variable domain is DVKVTQSSRYLVKRTGEKVFLECVQDMDHENMFWYRQDPGLGLRLIYFSYDVKMKEKGDIPEGYSVSREKKERFSLILESASTNQTSMYLCASRPHPGQGWTEAFFGQGTRLTVV.

The rearrangement joins TRBV28 to TRBJ2-1; possible D gene TRBD1, 5 bases. Germline loops: CDR1 MDHEN, CDR2 SYDVKM. V lost 5 bases and J lost 10, with 12 bases in between. The CDR3 loop spans 12 amino acids. Written as DNA, the CDR3 is TGTGCCAGCAGTGTCAGGGTATTGGAGCAGTTCTTC. It specifies CASSVRVLEQFF.

This chain connects TRBV30 to TRBJ1-6, with D possibly TRBD1 on 5 matching bases. The length of the CDR3 is 15 residues. Germline loops: CDR1 GTSNPN, CDR2 SVGIG (reference sequence). The V end was cut by 2 bases, the J end by 6 bases, with 14 bases between. The CDR3 sequence: CAWSWGSGSNSPLHF. The CDR3 nucleotides are TGTGCCTGGAGTTGGGGCTCCGGGAGTAATTCACCCCTCCACTTT.

The V call is TRBV2, the J call TRBJ2-1, with TRBD2 matching 10 bases. CDR3 length: 19 amino acids. V was pared by 7 bases and J by 0 bases, with 15 bases of the junction left unmatched. Germline V lookup: CDR1 SNHLY, CDR2 FYNNEI. The CDR3 loop reads CASTEGLAGAGVSYNEQFF. CDR3 nucleotides: TGTGCCAGCACTGAGGGCCTAGCGGGAGCCGGGGTCTCCTACAATGAGCAGTTCTTC.

This chain joins TRBV18 and TRBJ2-1; D is possibly TRBD2 (5 bases). The CDR3 extends over 18 amino acids. Germline CDR1 KGHSH, CDR2 LQKENI. V was pared by 2 bases and J by 3 bases, with 20 bases between. CDR3 protein: CASSPANRGTSNYNEQFF. Here the CDR3 DNA reads TGTGCCAGCTCACCAGCTAATCGGGGAACGTCCAACTACAATGAGCAGTTCTTC.

This clone was seen just once. The chain combines TRBV6-5 with TRBJ2-7; TRBD1 agrees at 12 bases. J was trimmed by 5 bases and V by 7 bases; bases with no gene match: 9. CDR3 length: 15 residues. CDR1 and CDR2 from the germline V gene are MNHEY and SVGAGI. CDR3 sequence (DNA): TGTGCCAGCAAATTATGGGACAGGGGGCAAGACGAGCAGTACGTC. Its translation: CASKLWDRGQDEQYV.

The sample holds one count of this clone. The CDR3 sequence is CASRDRTGGYTEAFF. CDR3 sequence (DNA): TGTGCCAGCAGGGATAGGACGGGAGGGTACACTGAAGCTTTCTTT. The rearrangement uses TRBV28 and TRBJ1-1; D remains unclear. Trimming shortened V by 6 bases and J by 3 bases, and 17 bases separated the two germline ends. Germline loops: CDR1 MDHEN, CDR2 SYDVKM. This CDR3 is built from 15 residues.

The genes are TRBV5-4 and TRBJ1-5, with D perhaps TRBD1 (5 bases). Germline CDR1 reads SGHNT; CDR2 reads YYREEE (reference sequence). The CDR3 spans 15 residues. The V gene lost 0 bases and the J gene lost 5 bases, with 12 bases spanning the gap. The CDR3 is CASSLDGGGYQPQHF. The CDR3 DNA is TGTGCCAGCAGCTTGGACGGGGGAGGCTATCAGCCCCAGCATTTT.

Here the CDR3 reads CASSPRGTGGYTF. The DNA of the CDR3 is TGCGCCAGCAGCCCCAGGGGGACCGGTGGCTACACCTTC. This chain joins TRBV5-1 and TRBJ1-2; 7 bases are shared with TRBD1. V shed 4 bases, J shed 7 bases, and the junction held 7 bases outside the gene matches. The CDR3 is 13 residues long. The germline CDR1 and CDR2 sequences are SGHRS and YFSETQ.

The CDR3 DNA follows: TGTGCCAGCAGCTTAGGGGGCATGAACACTGAAGCTTTCTTT. Encoded protein: CASSLGGMNTEAFF. This chain uses TRBV7-9 with TRBJ1-1; D perhaps matches TRBD1 (5 bases). Deletions cut 1 base from V and 0 bases from J, with 6 bases between. Germline V lookup: CDR1 SEHNR, CDR2 FQNEAQ (reference sequence). The CDR3 spans 14 residues.

The genes are TRBV28 and TRBJ1-6; possibly TRBD1 for D (6 bases). V dropped 5 bases and J dropped 7 bases, with 24 bases sitting between them. Per the germline V gene, CDR1 is MDHEN and CDR2 is SYDVKM. The CDR3 spans 18 residues. CDR3 sequence (DNA): TGTGCCAGCAGTCTATTATTGGGCGGACGGACAGAGAATTCACCCCTCCACTTT. Protein: CASSLLLGGRTENSPLHF.

This chain links TRBV2 with TRBJ1-2; D not resolved. Germline V lookup: CDR1 SNHLY, CDR2 FYNNEI. The CDR3 loop spans 13 amino acids. Trimming shortened V by 4 bases and J by 4 bases, and 10 bases separated the two germline ends. This CDR3 is CASSGGRGYGYTF. In DNA form, the CDR3 reads TGTGCCAGCAGTGGCGGAAGAGGCTATGGCTACACCTTC.

The chain employs TRBV6-6 and TRBJ2-7, with D perhaps matching TRBD1 (6 bases). Germline CDR1 reads MNHNY; CDR2 reads SVGAGI (reference sequence). The CDR3 is made up of 13 amino acids. V was cut by 7 bases and J by 3 bases, with 13 bases left in between. CDR3 nucleotide sequence: TGTGCCAGCACGCCATCACAGGGCTACGAGCAGTACTTC. This codes for CASTPSQGYEQYF.